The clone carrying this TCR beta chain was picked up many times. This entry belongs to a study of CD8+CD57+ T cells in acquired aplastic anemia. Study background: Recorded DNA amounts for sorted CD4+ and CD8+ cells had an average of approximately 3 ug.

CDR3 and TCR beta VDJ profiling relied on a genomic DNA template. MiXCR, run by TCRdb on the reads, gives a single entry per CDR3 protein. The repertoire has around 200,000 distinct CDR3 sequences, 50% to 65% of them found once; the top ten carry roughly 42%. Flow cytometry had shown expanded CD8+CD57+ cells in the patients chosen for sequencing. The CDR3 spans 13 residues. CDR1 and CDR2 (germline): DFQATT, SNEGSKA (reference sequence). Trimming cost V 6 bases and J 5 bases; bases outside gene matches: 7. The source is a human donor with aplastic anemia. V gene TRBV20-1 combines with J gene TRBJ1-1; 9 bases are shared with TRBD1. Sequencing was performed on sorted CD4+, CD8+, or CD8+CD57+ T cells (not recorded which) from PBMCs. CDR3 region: CSASGDRETEAFF. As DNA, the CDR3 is TGCAGTGCCTCCGGGGACAGGGAGACTGAAGCTTTCTTT.